Shown below are 9 T cell receptor beta chains from a single sample sequenced in a study of early T cells in non-severe SARS-CoV-2 infection. TCRdb independently ran MiXCR on the 5' RACE reads; one entry per CDR3 protein. The sample includes nearly 30,000 distinct CDR3 sequences, roughly 5.1% of them seen just once. The sample comprised whole blood. These receptors were obtained from an adult who was a healthcare worker with PCR-confirmed SARS-CoV-2 infection or an uninfected control (not recorded which).

This clonotype was seen a handful of times. This chain uses TRBV29-1 with TRBJ1-1; 8 bases fit TRBD1. V trimming: 7 bases; J trimming: 1 base; junction bases outside the gene matches: 8. The germline gives CDR1 SQVTM, CDR2 ANQGSEA. The CDR3 is made up of 14 amino acids. CDR3 coding DNA: TGCAGCGGCGGGGACAGGACGGCGAACACTGAAGCTTTCTTT. Encoded protein: CSGGDRTANTEAFF.

Ten or more counts support this clonotype. The rearrangement uses TRBV6-1 and TRBJ2-1, with TRBD1 matching over 8 bases. CDR1 and CDR2 from the germline V gene are MNHNS and SASEGT. This CDR3 region has 15 residues. The junction had 11 bases not matched to a gene; V was cut back by 9 bases and J by 4 bases. CDR3: CASKIGQGFYNEQFF. The CDR3 DNA sequence: TGTGCCAGTAAAATCGGACAGGGATTTTACAATGAGCAGTTCTTC.

The V call is TRBV10-3, the J call TRBJ2-1; 8 bases agree with TRBD2. The germline gives CDR1 ENHRY, CDR2 SYGVKD. This CDR3 is 15 amino acids long. V shed 0 bases and J 8 bases; nucleotides not matched to a gene: 6. CDR3 nucleotide sequence: TGTGCCATCAGTGAGTCGAACGGGAGGGCTGATGAGCAGTTCTTC. Amino acid sequence: CAISESNGRADEQFF.

This clonotype was recorded many times. The chain couples TRBV24-1 to TRBJ2-2; maybe TRBD1 (6 bases). The CDR3 runs 14 residues. Germline lookup yields CDR1 KGHDR and CDR2 SFDVKD. V lost 6 bases to trimming and J lost 12 bases, with 19 bases between them. CDR3 amino acids: CATSPTLDRRKLFF. The CDR3 DNA follows: TGTGCCACCAGTCCAACTTTAGACAGGCGGAAGCTGTTTTTT.

This clonotype was detected a few times. The V gene is TRBV6-2 or TRBV6-3, the J gene TRBJ1-5; D unresolved. V lost 0 bases and J lost 7, with 4 bases in between. Germline loops: CDR1 MNHEY, CDR2 SVGEGT. The CDR3 spans 12 residues. Here the CDR3 DNA reads TGTGCCAGCAGTTACTCCGGGCAGCCCCAGCATTTT. Protein: CASSYSGQPQHF.

This clonotype was counted a single time. A much larger clone is a single base away; this may be a read error. This chain links TRBV2 with TRBJ1-1, with 7 bases lining up with TRBD1. V lost 10 bases, J lost 2 bases, and 10 bases stayed unmatched. The CDR3 extends over 14 amino acids. Germline V lookup: CDR1 SNHLY, CDR2 FYNNEI. CDR3 nucleotide sequence: TGTGCCAACAAATTTGACAGGGACAACACTGAAGCTTTCTTT. This codes for CANKFDRDNTEAFF. The whole variable domain, remainder taken from reference TRBV2 and TRBJ1-1, is EPEVTQTPSHQVTQMGQEVILRCVPISNHLYFYWYRQILGQKVEFLVSFYNNEISEKSEIFDDQFSVERPDGSNFTLKIRSTKLEDSAMYFCANKFDRDNTEAFFGQGTRLTVV.

This clonotype was counted at least ten times. The CDR3 bases are TGTGCCAGCAGCCGACTAGCGGGAGGTGCATACGAGCAGTACTTC. This sequence encodes CASSRLAGGAYEQYF. This rearrangement joins TRBV6-5 to TRBJ2-7; TRBD2 matches at 13 bases. Per the germline V gene, CDR1 is MNHEY and CDR2 is SVGAGI. The CDR3 spans 15 residues. V lost 6 bases and J lost 4; bases outside the gene matches: 6.

The rearrangement joins TRBV6-6 to TRBJ2-2; 9 bases fit TRBD1. Trimming took 4 bases from V and 2 from J; bases not matched to a gene: 8. The CDR3 is made up of 17 amino acids. CDR1 and CDR2 (germline): MNHNY, SVGAGI (reference sequence). The CDR3 DNA reads TGTGCCAGCAGTTCCCCGGACAGGGGCCTTAACACCGGGGAGCTGTTTTTT. This gives the protein CASSSPDRGLNTGELFF.

This clonotype was observed a few times. This sequence joins TRBV29-1 and TRBJ2-5; no firm D call. Trimming pared 5 bases from V and 1 base from J, leaving 11 bases between. Germline lookup yields CDR1 SQVTM and CDR2 ANQGSEA. The CDR3 is made up of 13 amino acids. The CDR3 loop reads CSVLGGIQETQYF. CDR3 sequence (DNA): TGCAGCGTTCTCGGCGGTATCCAAGAGACCCAGTACTTC.